This T cell receptor (beta chain) was sequenced during a study of blood T cell repertoires in COVID-19. Across the study: Italy, Spain and the United States were the sources of the convalescent and acute COVID-19 samples. T cells, B-cell-depleted T cells, or PBMCs supplied cDNA or gDNA.

As originally analysed: Reference gene primers were amplified, and this amplification served to estimate nucleated cell counts. TCRdb keeps only in-frame clones here, not all; method: immunoSEQ multiplex PCR. V and J calls plus clone size are reproduced from that table; the DNA served to infer D and trimming. The top ten clones hold approximately 1.2% of a sample with 250,000 to 300,000 clones, 75% to 95% of them seen once. Germline assignment: CDR1 MNHEY and CDR2 SMNVEV (reference sequence). Trimming took 9 bases from V and 3 from J, leaving 19 bases between them. The CDR3 runs to 15 residues. Individuals aged roughly 18 to 100 years were recruited from about two dozen US areas.

This clonotype was sampled from a woman between 25 and 40 years old who had recovered from COVID-19. The sample consisted of PBMCs or T cells enriched from blood (not recorded which). The V and J genes are TRBV27 and TRBJ2-3; TRBD1 is a possible D gene (6 bases). CDR3 DNA: TGTGCCAGTTCACCCGGGACAACGATGACAGATACGCAGTATTTT. This codes for CASSPGTTMTDTQYF.